A selection of T cell receptor beta chains follows, all from one sample in a study of blood T cell repertoires in COVID-19. Sequencing was performed with immunoSEQ multiplex PCR; in TCRdb, only in-frame clones are kept and a portion is missing. This table has roughly 38,000 clones, 81% appearing once. Sequencing was done on a sample of peripheral blood. These receptors originate from a man older than 75 with active or convalescent COVID-19. The CDR3 runs from the conserved cysteine through the conserved F or W. Each record gives: V gene, D gene, clone size, J gene, CDR3 DNA, CDR3 protein. D genes are given only for firm matches. A clone size is listed for some rows: how often the clone was seen (once, few, many), or a class if it is expanded.

TRBV4-2,NA,NA,TRBJ1-4,TGTGCCAGCAGCCCGACAGCTAATAATGAAAAACTGTTTTTT,CASSPTANNEKLFF
TRBV27,TRBD2,once,TRBJ2-4,TGTGCCAGCAGTGTTGGACTAGAGTCATACATTCAGTACTTC,CASSVGLESYIQYF
TRBV19,TRBD1,few,TRBJ1-2,TGTGCCAGCAAGGACAGGGATGCTAACTATGGCTACACCTTC,CASKDRDANYGYTF
TRBV18,NA,NA,TRBJ1-4,TGTGCCAGCTCACCCGGAGCCCAGGCAGGGGATGAAAAACTGTTTTTT,CASSPGAQAGDEKLFF
TRBV11-1,TRBD1,NA,TRBJ1-4,TGTGCCAGCAGCTCCGCGACAGGGGTTACAGCAAAACTGTTTTTT,CASSSATGVTAKLFF
TRBV14,NA,NA,TRBJ1-3,TGTGCCAGCAGCCAAGCTGCGGCAAACACCATATATTTT,CASSQAAANTIYF
TRBV5-1,TRBD1,NA,TRBJ1-4,TGCGCCAGCAGCCGCACACCAGGGGGGCATGAAAAACTGTTTTTT,CASSRTPGGHEKLFF
TRBV4-3,NA,NA,TRBJ1-1,TGCGCCAGCAGCCAAGATCTCGGGGAATACGGCACTGAAGCTTTCTTT,CASSQDLGEYGTEAFF
TRBV11-2,NA,NA,TRBJ2-3,TGTGCCAGCAGCTTAGTGGAGGGGCTAGGCACAGATACGCAGTATTTT,CASSLVEGLGTDTQYF
TRBV6-5,NA,NA,TRBJ1-5,TGTGCCAGCAGTTACAACCAGGGGACAATAGATCAGCCCCAGCATTTT,CASSYNQGTIDQPQHF
TRBV7-2,TRBD2,NA,TRBJ2-5,TGTGCCAGCAGCCCCCCTAAGCGGGGCGCCAACCAAGAGACCCAGTACTTC,CASSPPKRGANQETQYF
TRBV11-3,TRBD2,NA,TRBJ2-1,TGTGCCAGCAGTTTAGGACTAGCAGTGGAGAATGAGCAGTTCTTC,CASSLGLAVENEQFF
TRBV30,TRBD2,NA,TRBJ2-7,TGTGCCTGGAGTTACCGGAGGACTAGCTTTCCCTACGAGCAGTACTTC,CAWSYRRTSFPYEQYF
TRBV5-1,TRBD1,once,TRBJ1-1,TGCGCCAGCAGCTCCGGACAGGGGAGTGGCACTGAAGCTTTCTTT,CASSSGQGSGTEAFF
TRBV6-2/TRBV6-3,TRBD1,NA,TRBJ2-5,TGTGCCAGCAGTACGGGACAGATCGTGGTGCAAGAGACCCAGTACTTC,CASSTGQIVVQETQYF
TRBV19,TRBD1,NA,TRBJ1-2,TGTGCCAGTAGTATGTTCAGGGGGCGAAGGGCTTATGGCTACACCTTC,CASSMFRGRRAYGYTF
TRBV11-3,NA,NA,TRBJ2-5,TGTGCCAGCAGCTTGTTGAGGGCGCAAGAGACCCAGTACTTC,CASSLLRAQETQYF
TRBV5-1,TRBD1,NA,TRBJ1-1,TGCGCCAGCAGCTTGTACACAGGGGCCAGGTCCACTGAAGCTTTCTTT,CASSLYTGARSTEAFF
TRBV5-1,NA,NA,TRBJ1-6,TGCGCCAGCAGCTTAAGTGGGGGGGAGAATTCACCCCTCCACTTT,CASSLSGGENSPLHF
TRBV6-2/TRBV6-3,TRBD2,NA,TRBJ2-3,TGTGCCAGCAGTTCCCGGACTAGCGGGAGGGCCAAGTCTTTAGATACGCAGTATTTT,CASSSRTSGRAKSLDTQYF
TRBV19,NA,few,TRBJ1-2,TGTGCCAGTAGTATATGGGAGGGTTCGAAGACAGGCTCCAACTATGGCTACACCTTC,CASSIWEGSKTGSNYGYTF
TRBV5-8,TRBD1,NA,TRBJ2-1,TGTGCCAGCAGCTTGTCAGGGACAGACTACAATGAGCAGTTCTTC,CASSLSGTDYNEQFF
TRBV18,TRBD1,NA,TRBJ1-2,TGTGCCAGCTCACCCCTGGGACAGGGGTCCGGCTACACCTTC,CASSPLGQGSGYTF
TRBV6-1,TRBD1,NA,TRBJ2-3,TGTGCCAGCAGTGAAACACTAACAGGGGGCTTTAACACAGATACGCAGTATTTT,CASSETLTGGFNTDTQYF
TRBV5-4,TRBD1,once,TRBJ1-6,TGTGCCAGCAGCTTGCCGGACAGGGGGGATTCACCCCTCCACTTT,CASSLPDRGDSPLHF
TRBV24-1,NA,NA,TRBJ2-3,TGTGCCACCAGTGACGGAGACCCCACAGATACGCAGTATTTT,CATSDGDPTDTQYF
TRBV6-1,NA,NA,TRBJ1-4,TGTGCCAGCAGTGAAGGGTTTAGGAGAAAACTGTTTTTT,CASSEGFRRKLFF
TRBV10-3,TRBD2,NA,TRBJ2-5,TGTGCCATCAGTGGGGGCGGGAGCTCAGAGACCCAGTACTTC,CAISGGGSSETQYF
TRBV7-2,TRBD2,NA,TRBJ2-3,TGTGCCAGCAGCCCGGGGGGGACTAGCGGGAGCTATACGCAGTATTTT,CASSPGGTSGSYTQYF
TRBV19,NA,NA,TRBJ1-6,TGTGCCAGTAGTATAGATCACAGGCGGCGTAATTCACCCCTCCACTTT,CASSIDHRRRNSPLHF
TRBV9,TRBD1,NA,TRBJ2-3,TGTGCCAGCAGCGTAGATCCAGGGGGCTTTGGGGCAGATACGCAGTATTTT,CASSVDPGGFGADTQYF
TRBV7-2,NA,once,TRBJ1-1,TGTGCCAGCAGCCGCGACAGGACTGAAGCTTTCTTT,CASSRDRTEAFF
TRBV19,TRBD1,NA,TRBJ2-5,TGTGCCAGTAGGCCAGGGGGCTGGGAGACCCAGTACTTC,CASRPGGWETQYF
TRBV24-1,TRBD2,NA,TRBJ2-1,TGTGCCACCAGTGATGCGGGAGGGCCGCGGAATGAGCAGTTCTTC,CATSDAGGPRNEQFF
TRBV5-1,TRBD1,NA,TRBJ2-7,TGCGCCAGCAGCCCCGGACAGGTCGCCTACGAGCAGTACTTC,CASSPGQVAYEQYF
TRBV11-3,TRBD2,NA,TRBJ2-1,TGTGCCAGCAGCTTGGGGACTAGCGGGAGAAACAATGAGCAGTTCTTC,CASSLGTSGRNNEQFF